Included here is one T cell receptor beta chain sequence, with context. Its antigen is unidentified. This sample was included in a study of T cell responses to AZD1222 COVID-19 vaccine. Study results and limitations: Vaccine-associated CD4 TCRs ranged over spike, dominating at 160-218 and 743-854. Close to half of spike-specific TCRs reportedly recognize unmutated variant regions. The donors showed a predominance of white British ancestry and of females, with possible underestimation of clonal diversity.

Trimming stripped 4 bases from V and 7 bases from J, with 17 bases between. The germline gives CDR1 SGHAT, CDR2 FQNNGV. The CDR3 spans 14 residues. The assay was immunoSEQ multiplex PCR, and TCRdb's table has in-frame clones only and misses some. The sample holds fewer than 250,000 clones; approximately 94% are singletons and the top ten take approximately 1%. The chain links TRBV11-2 to TRBJ2-7; D is possibly TRBD2 (5 bases). The sequenced sample was peripheral blood, obtained on day 0 of MenACWY control vaccination. This TCR was sampled from an adult in good health. The CDR3 sequence is CASSSNGNHGEQYF. The CDR3 nucleotides are TGTGCCAGCAGCTCTAACGGGAACCATGGGGAGCAGTACTTC.